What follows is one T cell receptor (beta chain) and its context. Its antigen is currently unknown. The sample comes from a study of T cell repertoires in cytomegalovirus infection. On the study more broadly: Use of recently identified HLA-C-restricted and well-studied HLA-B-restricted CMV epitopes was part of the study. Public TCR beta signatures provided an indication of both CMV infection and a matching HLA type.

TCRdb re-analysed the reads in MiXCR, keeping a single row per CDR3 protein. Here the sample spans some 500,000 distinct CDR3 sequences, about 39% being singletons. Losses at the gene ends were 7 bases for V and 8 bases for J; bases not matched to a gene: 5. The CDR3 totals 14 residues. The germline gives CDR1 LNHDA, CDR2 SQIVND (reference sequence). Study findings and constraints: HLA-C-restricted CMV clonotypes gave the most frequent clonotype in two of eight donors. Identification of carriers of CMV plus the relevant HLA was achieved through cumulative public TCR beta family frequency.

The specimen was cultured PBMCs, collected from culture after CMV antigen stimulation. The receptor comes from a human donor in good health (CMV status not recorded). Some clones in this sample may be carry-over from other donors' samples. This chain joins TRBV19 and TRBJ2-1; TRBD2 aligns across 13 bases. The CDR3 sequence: CASTRTSGSDEQFF. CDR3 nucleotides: TGTGCCAGTACCCGGACTAGCGGGAGCGATGAGCAGTTCTTC.